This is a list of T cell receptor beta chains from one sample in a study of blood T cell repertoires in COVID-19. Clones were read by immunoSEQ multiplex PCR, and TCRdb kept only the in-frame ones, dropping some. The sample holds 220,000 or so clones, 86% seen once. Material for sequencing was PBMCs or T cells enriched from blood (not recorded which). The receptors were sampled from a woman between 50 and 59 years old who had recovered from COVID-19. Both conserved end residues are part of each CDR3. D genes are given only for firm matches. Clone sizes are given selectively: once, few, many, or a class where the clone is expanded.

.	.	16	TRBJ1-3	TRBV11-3	TGTGCCAGCAGCCCCCGGTGGGGGCGTTCTGGAAACACCATATATTTT	CASSPRWGRSGNTIYF
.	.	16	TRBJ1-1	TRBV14	TGTGCCAGCAGCCAAGTTGAGGGTTGGTTGAACACTGAAGCTTTCTTT	CASSQVEGWLNTEAFF
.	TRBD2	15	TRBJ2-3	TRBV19	TGTGCCAGTAGTATAGGTGCGGGAGTCGCAGATACGCAGTATTTT	CASSIGAGVADTQYF
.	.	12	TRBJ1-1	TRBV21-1	TGTGCCAGCAGCAAAGCAGCCACTGAAGCTTTCTTT	CASSKAATEAFF
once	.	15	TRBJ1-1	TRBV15	TGTGCCACCAGCAGAGACAAGGGGTTGAACACTGAAGCTTTCTTT	CATSRDKGLNTEAFF
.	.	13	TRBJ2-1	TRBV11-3	TGTGCCAGCAGCTTAACTGGACTTAATGAGCAGTTCTTC	CASSLTGLNEQFF
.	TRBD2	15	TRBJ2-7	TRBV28	TGTGCCAGCAGACCTGGAGGGACTAGCGGTTACGAGCAGTACTTC	CASRPGGTSGYEQYF
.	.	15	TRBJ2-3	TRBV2	TGTGCCAGCAGTGATGCTCTAGCGACCTCAGATACGCAGTATTTT	CASSDALATSDTQYF
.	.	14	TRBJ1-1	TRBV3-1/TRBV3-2	TGTGCCAGCAGACCCTTCAGGGGTAGCACTGAAGCTTTCTTT	CASRPFRGSTEAFF
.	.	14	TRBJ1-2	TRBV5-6	TGTGCCAGCAGCTTGGAGGGGGGGTTCTATGGCTACACCTTC	CASSLEGGFYGYTF
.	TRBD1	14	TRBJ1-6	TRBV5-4	TGTGCCAGCAGCTTACAGGGGAATCATTCACCCCTCCACTTT	CASSLQGNHSPLHF
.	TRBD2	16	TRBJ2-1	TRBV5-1	TGCGCCAGCAGCCTAGGGGCTAGCGGGAGCTACAATGAGCAGTTCTTC	CASSLGASGSYNEQFF
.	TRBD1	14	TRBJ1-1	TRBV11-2	TGTGCCAGCAGCTCACAGGGGGCGTACACTGAAGCTTTCTTT	CASSSQGAYTEAFF
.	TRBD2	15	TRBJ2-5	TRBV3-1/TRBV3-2	TGTGCCAGCAGCCAAGTGCAGGGAGCGGGGGAGACCCAGTACTTC	CASSQVQGAGETQYF
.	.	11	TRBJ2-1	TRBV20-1	TGCAGTGCTGAGCCGGCGGGTGAGCAGTTCTTC	CSAEPAGEQFF
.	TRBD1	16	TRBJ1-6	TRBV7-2	TGTGCCAGCAGCTTCGGACAGGGTTTGCGGAATTCACCCCTCCACTTT	CASSFGQGLRNSPLHF
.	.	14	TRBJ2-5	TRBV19	TGTGCCAGTAGTCCTCTGGACAGCCAAGAGACCCAGTACTTC	CASSPLDSQETQYF
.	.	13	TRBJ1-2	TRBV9	TGTGCCAGCAGTCCCGGGTCTGCCTATGGCTACACCTTC	CASSPGSAYGYTF
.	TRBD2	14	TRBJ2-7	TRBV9	TGTGCCAGCAGCGTACGGACTAGCTCAGGGGAGCAGTACTTC	CASSVRTSSGEQYF
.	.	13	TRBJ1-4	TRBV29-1	TGCAGCGTTGAAGGAGGAGGACGGGAAAAACTGTTTTTT	CSVEGGGREKLFF
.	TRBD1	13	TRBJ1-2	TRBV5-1	TGCGCCAGCAGGAAGGGGGCCGGCTATGGCTACACCTTC	CASRKGAGYGYTF
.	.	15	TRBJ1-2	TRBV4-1	TGCGCCAGCAGCCCTACCCTTGCTTCTAACTATGGCTACACCTTC	CASSPTLASNYGYTF
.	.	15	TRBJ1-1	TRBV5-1	TGCGCCAGCAGCTTGGGGAACGGGGGAAAGAAAAAAGCTTTCTTT	CASSLGNGGKKKAFF
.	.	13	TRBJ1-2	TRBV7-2	TGTGCCAGCAGCAGCTACGACGGGGATGGCTACACCTTC	CASSSYDGDGYTF
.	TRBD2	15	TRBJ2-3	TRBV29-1	TGCAGCGTTGTGGGGACTAGCGGTAGCACAGATACGCAGTATTTT	CSVVGTSGSTDTQYF
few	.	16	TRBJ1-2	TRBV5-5	TGTGCCAGCAGCTTGGTTTTGGGGGCTCAGCCTTATGGCTACACCTTC	CASSLVLGAQPYGYTF
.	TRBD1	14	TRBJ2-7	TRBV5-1	TGCGCCAGCAGCTCGACAGGGGTCGGATACGAGCAGTACTTC	CASSSTGVGYEQYF
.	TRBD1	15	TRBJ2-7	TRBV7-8	TGTGCCAGCAGCTCAGGGACAGGGCCTTCCTACGAGCAGTACTTC	CASSSGTGPSYEQYF
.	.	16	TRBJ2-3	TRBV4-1	TGCGCCAGCAGCCAATTTACCGGGGGGCTATCAGATACGCAGTATTTT	CASSQFTGGLSDTQYF
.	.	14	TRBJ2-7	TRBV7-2	TGTGCCAGCAGCTTAGACCGCAGGGCCAACGAGCAGTACTTC	CASSLDRRANEQYF
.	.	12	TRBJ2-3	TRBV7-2	TGTGCCAGCAGCCCTTACACAGATACGCAGTATTTT	CASSPYTDTQYF
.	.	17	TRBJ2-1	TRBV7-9	TGTGCCACCACGCTGAAGTCCGGACAGCCCTTCTACAATGAGCAGTTCTTC	CATTLKSGQPFYNEQFF
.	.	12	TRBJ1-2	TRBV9	TGTGCCAGCAGGAGAACAGCCGATGGCTACACCTTC	CASRRTADGYTF
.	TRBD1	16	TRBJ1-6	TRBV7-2	TGTGCCAGCAGCTTAGATAGTGGACAGGGGTATTCACCCCTCCACTTT	CASSLDSGQGYSPLHF
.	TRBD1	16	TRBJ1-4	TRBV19	TGTGCCAGTAGTAGAAGACAGGGAGACACTAATGAAAAACTGTTTTTT	CASSRRQGDTNEKLFF
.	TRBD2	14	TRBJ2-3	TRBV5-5	TGTGCCAGCAGCTTTCTGACTAGCGCGGATACGCAGTATTTT	CASSFLTSADTQYF
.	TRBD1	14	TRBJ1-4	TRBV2	TGTGCCAGCATTGAGGACAGGGTGGGAGAAAAACTGTTTTTT	CASIEDRVGEKLFF
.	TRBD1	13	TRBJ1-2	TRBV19	TGTGCCGCTGGGACAGGGGAGATCTATGGCTACACCTTC	CAAGTGEIYGYTF
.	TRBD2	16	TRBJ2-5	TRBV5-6	TGTGCCAGCAACCATAGGACTAGCGGCCTCCAAGAGACCCAGTACTTC	CASNHRTSGLQETQYF
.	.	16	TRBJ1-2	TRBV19	TGTGCCAGCAAGTCTCCGACAGGTTACCTTAACTATGGCTACACCTTC	CASKSPTGYLNYGYTF
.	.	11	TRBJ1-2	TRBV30	TGTGCCTGGGAAATGAGCTATGGCTACACCTTC	CAWEMSYGYTF
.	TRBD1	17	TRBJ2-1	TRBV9	TGTGCCAGCAGACCAGGCGGGACAGGGAGATCCTACAATGAGCAGTTCTTC	CASRPGGTGRSYNEQFF
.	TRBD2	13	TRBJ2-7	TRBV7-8	TGTGCCAGCACCCTCAGCGGGAGGGCCTTGCAGTACTTC	CASTLSGRALQYF
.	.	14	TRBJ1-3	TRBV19	TGTGCCAGTACGTGGGGCGGCTCTGGAAACACCATATATTTT	CASTWGGSGNTIYF
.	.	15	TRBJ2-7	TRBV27	TGTGCCAGCAAGCCTCAAGGAAGGGGCTCCTACGAGCAGTACTTC	CASKPQGRGSYEQYF
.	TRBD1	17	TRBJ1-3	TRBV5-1	TGCGCCAGCAGCCTTTCTGGACAGGGGCGAGTTGGAAACACCATATATTTT	CASSLSGQGRVGNTIYF
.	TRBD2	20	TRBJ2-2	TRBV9	TGTGCCAGCAGCCCACTCTCCCCGGGACTAGCGGGTGCGAACACCGGGGAGCTGTTTTTT	CASSPLSPGLAGANTGELFF
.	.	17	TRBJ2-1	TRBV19	TGTGCCAGTAGCACTTTGAAAGGGAGGTACTCCTACAATGAGCAGTTCTTC	CASSTLKGRYSYNEQFF
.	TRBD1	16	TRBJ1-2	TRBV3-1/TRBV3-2	TGTGCCAGCAGCTCCCCACGACAGGGTAAAGTCCATGGCTACACCTTC	CASSSPRQGKVHGYTF
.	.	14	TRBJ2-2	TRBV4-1	TGCGCCAGCAGCCAGTCACAGCTCACCGGGGAGCTGTTTTTT	CASSQSQLTGELFF
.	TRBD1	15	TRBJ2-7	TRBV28	TGTGCCAGCAGTATTACCGGGACAGGGCTCTACGAGCAGTACTTC	CASSITGTGLYEQYF
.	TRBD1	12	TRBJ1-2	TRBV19	TGTGCCAGTTCCGACAGGGTCTATGGCTACACCTTC	CASSDRVYGYTF
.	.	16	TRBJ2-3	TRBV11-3	TGTGCCAGCAGCGAGGGGCTGGGGGCGCGTCGGGATACGCAGTATTTT	CASSEGLGARRDTQYF
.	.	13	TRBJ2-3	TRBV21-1	TGTGCCAGCAGCAAAGGACGCGGCGATACGCAGTATTTT	CASSKGRGDTQYF